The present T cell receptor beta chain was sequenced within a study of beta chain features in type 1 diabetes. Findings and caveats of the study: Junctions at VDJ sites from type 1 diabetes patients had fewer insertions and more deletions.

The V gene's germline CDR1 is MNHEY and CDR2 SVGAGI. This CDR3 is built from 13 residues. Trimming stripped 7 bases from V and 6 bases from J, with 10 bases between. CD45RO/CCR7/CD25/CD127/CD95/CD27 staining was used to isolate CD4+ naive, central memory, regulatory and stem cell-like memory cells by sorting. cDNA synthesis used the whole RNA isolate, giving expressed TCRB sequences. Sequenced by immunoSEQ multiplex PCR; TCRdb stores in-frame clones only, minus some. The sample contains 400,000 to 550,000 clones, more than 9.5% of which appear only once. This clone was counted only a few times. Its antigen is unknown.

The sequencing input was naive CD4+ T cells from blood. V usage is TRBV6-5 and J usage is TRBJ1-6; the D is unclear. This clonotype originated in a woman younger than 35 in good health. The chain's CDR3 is CASKRGTNSPLHF. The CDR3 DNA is TGTGCCAGCAAGCGGGGTACTAATTCACCCCTCCACTTT.